This T cell receptor beta chain was identified in a study of blood T cells in healthy people across ages. General study results and limits: It was found that TCR beta diversity correlated strongly with the percentage of naive T cells. Higher diversity and more naive CD4+ cells were features of long-lived donors, compared to aged donors.

Comment on this clonotype: No antigen is known for it.

Sample-barcoded 5' priming and a J-beta primer mix drove a second PCR of about 6 to 12 cycles. Each cDNA molecule, via a template-switch adaptor with 12 random nucleotides, was tagged. TCRdb recomputed calls from the 5' RACE reads with MiXCR, one row per CDR3 protein. The sample holds roughly 1.5 million distinct CDR3 sequences; approximately 43% are singletons and the top ten take 4%. V shed 0 bases and J shed 9 bases, with 9 bases lying between them. CDR1 and CDR2 from the germline V gene are MGHRA and YSYEKL. This CDR3 region has 13 residues. Sequencing input: blood. This sequence was found in a woman under 30 in good health. This chain joins TRBV4-1 and TRBJ1-5; D is uncertain. CDR3 region: CASSQDRSMPQHF. The CDR3 DNA sequence: TGCGCCAGCAGCCAAGATCGCAGTATGCCCCAGCATTTT.